This entry is about one TCR beta chain. Its specificity is not known. The timepoints at which blood was sampled were baseline, cycle 4 day 1, and cycle 7 day 1. Profiling relied on immunoSEQ multiplex PCR, and the TCRdb table lists in-frame clones only, not all of them. The sample carries about 50,000 clones, 70% to 80% recorded once. These data come from a study of OX40 agonist ivuxolimab in advanced cancers. The CDR3 has 16 amino acids. Germline CDR1 and CDR2: SEHNR and FQNEAQ (reference sequence). V gave up 5 bases and J gave up 2 bases, with 19 bases separating them. Study-wide points: Within 6 weeks, CD4+ and CD8+ blood T cells expanded clonally at 0.1 to 3.0 mg/kg.

This clonotype was obtained from an adult with an advanced solid tumor such as melanoma, head and neck, liver or kidney cancer. The gene calls are TRBV7-9 and TRBJ2-7; no firm D call. The specimen comprised CD4+ or CD8+ T cells sorted from blood, sampled in a trial of the OX40 agonist ivuxolimab. In DNA, the CDR3 is TGTGCCAGCAGCCAAGAGAGGTCCAGGTTCACCTACGAGCAGTACTTC. Encoded protein: CASSQERSRFTYEQYF.